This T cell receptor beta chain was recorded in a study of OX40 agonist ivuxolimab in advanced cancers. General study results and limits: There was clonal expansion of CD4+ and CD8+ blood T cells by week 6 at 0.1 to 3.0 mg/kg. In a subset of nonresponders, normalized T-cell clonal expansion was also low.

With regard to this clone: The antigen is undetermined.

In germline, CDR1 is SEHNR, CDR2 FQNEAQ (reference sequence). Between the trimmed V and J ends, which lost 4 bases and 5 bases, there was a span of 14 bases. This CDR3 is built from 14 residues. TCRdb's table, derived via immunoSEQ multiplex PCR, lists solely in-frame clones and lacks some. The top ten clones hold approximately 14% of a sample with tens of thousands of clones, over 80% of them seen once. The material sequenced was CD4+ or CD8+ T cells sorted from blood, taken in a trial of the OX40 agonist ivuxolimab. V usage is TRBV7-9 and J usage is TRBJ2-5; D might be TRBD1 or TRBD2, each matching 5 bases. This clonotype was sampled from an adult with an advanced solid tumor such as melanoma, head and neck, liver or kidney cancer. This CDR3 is CASSWGPGWETQYF. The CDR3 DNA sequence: TGTGCCAGCAGCTGGGGCCCGGGGTGGGAGACCCAGTACTTC.